The 3 T cell receptor beta chains below were found in one sample sequenced in a study of blood T cell repertoires in COVID-19. Sequencing was performed with immunoSEQ multiplex PCR; in TCRdb, only in-frame clones are kept and a portion is missing. The sample records some 220,000 clones, approximately 83% being singletons. Sequencing used peripheral blood. These receptors were obtained from a human donor in a cohort sampled during active COVID-19.

This chain connects TRBV11-2 to TRBJ1-1, with D perhaps TRBD1 (5 bases). Per the germline V gene, CDR1 is SGHAT and CDR2 is FQNNGV. The CDR3 contains 16 residues. Deletions cut 0 bases from V and 5 bases from J, with 16 bases between. CDR3 in DNA: TGTGCCAGCAGCTTAGATCTCGCCAGGGCAAGGACTGAAGCTTTCTTT. It encodes CASSLDLARARTEAFF.

The genes are TRBV13 and TRBJ2-7; tentative D call: TRBD1 (5 bases). V was shortened by 2 bases and J by 3 bases, with 8 bases between the two germline ends. The CDR3 runs to 13 residues. Germline assignment: CDR1 PRHDT and CDR2 FYEKMQ (reference sequence). The CDR3 DNA follows: TGTGCCAGCAGCTTACGGCAGGGCTACGAGCAGTACTTC. Encoded protein: CASSLRQGYEQYF.

The chain links TRBV6-5 to TRBJ2-7; 8 positions agree with TRBD1. Germline CDR1 MNHEY, CDR2 SVGAGI. The CDR3 spans 15 residues. With 4 bases clipped from V and 7 bases from J, the junction kept 12 bases outside the gene matches. CDR3 in amino acids: CASSSQGERAREQYF. The CDR3, as DNA: TGTGCCAGCAGTTCACAGGGGGAGAGGGCTCGGGAGCAGTACTTC.